This passage covers 4 T cell receptor beta chains from one sample sequenced in a study of human T cells and chemical hapten exposure. Time point given: patch test 1, 2 weeks after DPC sensitization. Treatment indicated: therapeutic diphenylcyclopropenone sensitization with weekly scalp DPC. TCRdb processed the RACE reads anew with MiXCR; each CDR3 protein has one entry. The table lists 300,000 to 450,000 distinct CDR3 sequences, approximately 5% of them singletons, with 2% to 2.5% in the top ten. The input for sequencing was whole blood, taken in connection with sensitization to the hapten diphenylcyclopropenone (DPC). Receptors originate from a woman aged 45 to 65 with alopecia areata. Some clones in this sample may be carry-over from other donors' samples.

The chain employs TRBV7-6 and TRBJ2-3, with 9 bases fitting TRBD1. Looked up from germline, CDR1 is SGHVS and CDR2 is FNYEAQ. With V trimmed by 0 bases and J by 5 bases, 12 bases remained unmatched. The CDR3 covers 18 residues. The CDR3 DNA follows: TGTGCCAGCAGCTTAGCGTATTACAGGGGGCGCCTTGTAGATACGCAGTATTTT. This gives the protein CASSLAYYRGRLVDTQYF.

This sequence joins TRBV7-9 and TRBJ2-7; D call uncertain. CDR3 size: 14 residues. Trimming left V 1 base short and J 0 bases short, with 7 bases between. CDR1 SEHNR and CDR2 FQNEAQ come from the germline V gene (reference sequence). CDR3 coding DNA: TGTGCCAGCAGCTTAGATGTAGTCTCCTACGAGCAGTACTTC. Its translation is CASSLDVVSYEQYF.

This clonotype appeared many times. The J gene is TRBJ2-2, the V gene TRBV7-2; a possible D gene is TRBD2 (6 bases). Trimming removed 3 bases at V and 1 base at J, with 6 bases between. Germline V CDR1 and CDR2: SGHTA, FQGNSA. The CDR3 extends over 14 amino acids. CDR3 residues: CASSFSGNTGELFF. In DNA, the CDR3 is TGTGCCAGCAGCTTTAGCGGGAACACCGGGGAGCTGTTTTTT.

Ten or more counts support this clonotype. The chain employs TRBV2 and TRBJ2-3; D is uncertain. Germline CDR1 is SNHLY and CDR2 is FYNNEI. This CDR3 has 12 amino acids. Trimming removed 4 bases at V and 1 base at J, with 3 bases between. The chain's CDR3 is CASSVRTDTQYF. The CDR3 nucleotides read TGTGCCAGCAGTGTCCGCACAGATACGCAGTATTTT.